This entry lists 5 T cell receptor beta chains sequenced from one sample in a study of monozygotic twins with inflammatory bowel disease (dated by TCRdb to between 2019 and 2020). The method was 5' RACE. The reads were generated on an Illumina HiSeq 2500. TCRdb reprocessed the reads, and each CDR3 protein sequence is entered once, without DNA. The sample's records list about 160,000 distinct CDR3 sequences. Roughly 2.4% of the sample is taken by the ten largest. The sequencing input was blood. The source is a human donor with ulcerative colitis or Crohn's disease, or a healthy co-twin of an affected twin (not recorded which).

The J gene is TRBJ2-7, the V gene TRBV4-1; lacking DNA, the TRBD1 call made by TCRdb goes unchecked. The CDR3 loop spans 15 amino acids. Germline V gives CDR1 MGHRA, CDR2 YSYEKL. CDR3 sequence reads: CASSQGGTGNYEQYF.

The chain joins TRBV9 to TRBJ2-1. CDR1 is SGDLS, CDR2 YYNGEE, per germline. The CDR3 contains 14 residues. CDR3 sequence: CASSAQVLRDEQFF. The full variable domain, rest sourced from reference TRBV9 and TRBJ2-1, is DSGVTQTPKHLITATGQRVTLRCSPRSGDLSVYWYQQSLDQGLQFLIQYYNGEERAKGNILERFSAQQFPDLHSELNLSSLELGDSALYFCASSAQVLRDEQFFGPGTRLTVL.

The CDR3 spells CASSAVGGQGIQYF. The J gene is TRBJ2-4, the V gene TRBV7-2; lacking DNA, the TRBD1 call made by TCRdb goes unchecked. The CDR3 contains 14 residues. CDR1 is SGHTA, CDR2 FQGNSA, per germline.

V usage is TRBV19 and J usage is TRBJ2-2; TCRdb's D gene call, TRBD1, goes unchecked for lack of DNA. The CDR3 consists of 14 residues. Germline V gene data show CDR1 as LNHDA and CDR2 as SQIVND (reference sequence). This CDR3 reads CASRRTGPTGELFF. The full variable domain, completed using reference TRBV19 and TRBJ2-2, is DGGITQSPKYLFRKEGQNVTLSCEQNLNHDAMYWYRQDPGQGLRLIYYSQIVNDFQKGDIAEGYSVSREKKESFPLTVTSAQKNPTAFYLCASRRTGPTGELFFGEGSRLTVL.

The chain links TRBV4-2 to TRBJ2-1; TCRdb lists TRBD2, though no DNA is available to test this call. The germline V gene encodes CDR1 LGHNA and CDR2 YNFKEQ. CDR3 size: 14 residues. CDR3 region: CASSSGEGYNEQFF.